The sequence of this T cell receptor (beta chain) was determined in a study of T cell responses to AZD1222 COVID-19 vaccine. CDR1 is SGHTA and CDR2 is FQGNSA in the germline V gene. Trimming took 5 bases from V and 2 from J, leaving 13 bases between them. The CDR3 is made up of 14 amino acids. Sequencing used immunoSEQ multiplex PCR; TCRdb keeps in-frame clones, though not all of them. This sample has more than 95,000 clones, with about 90% found just once. On this clone itself: Its antigen is not identified.

Study-wide results and limits: Baseline antibody screening turned up just a handful of seropositive AZD1222 recipients.

The clonotype was recovered from an adult in good health. The material was peripheral blood, obtained on day 0 of AZD1222 vaccination. V usage is TRBV7-2 and J usage is TRBJ2-7, with D tentatively TRBD1 (6 bases). CDR3 DNA sequence: TGTGCCAGCAGCCTGGGACACTCCACCTACGAGCAGTACTTC. Amino acid sequence: CASSLGHSTYEQYF.